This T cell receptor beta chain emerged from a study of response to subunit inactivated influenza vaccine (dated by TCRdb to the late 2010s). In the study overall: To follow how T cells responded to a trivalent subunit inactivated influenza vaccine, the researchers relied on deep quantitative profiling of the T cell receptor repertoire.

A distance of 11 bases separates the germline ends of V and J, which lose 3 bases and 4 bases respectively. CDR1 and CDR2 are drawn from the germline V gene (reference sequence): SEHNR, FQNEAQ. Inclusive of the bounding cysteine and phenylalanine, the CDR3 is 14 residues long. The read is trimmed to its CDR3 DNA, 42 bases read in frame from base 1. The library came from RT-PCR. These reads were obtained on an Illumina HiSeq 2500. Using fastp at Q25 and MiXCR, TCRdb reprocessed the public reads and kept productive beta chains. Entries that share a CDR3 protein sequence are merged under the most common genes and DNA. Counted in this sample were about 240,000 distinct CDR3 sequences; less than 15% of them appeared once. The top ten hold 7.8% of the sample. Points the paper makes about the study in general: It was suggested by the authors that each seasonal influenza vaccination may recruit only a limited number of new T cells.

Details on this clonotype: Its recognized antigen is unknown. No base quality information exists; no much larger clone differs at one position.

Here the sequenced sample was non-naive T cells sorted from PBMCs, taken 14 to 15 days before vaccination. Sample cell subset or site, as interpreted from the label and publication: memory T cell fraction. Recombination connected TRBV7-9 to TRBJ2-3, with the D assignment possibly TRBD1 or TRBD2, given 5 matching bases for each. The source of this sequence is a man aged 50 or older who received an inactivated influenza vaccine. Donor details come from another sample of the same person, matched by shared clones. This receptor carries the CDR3 CASSFPGTPDTQYF. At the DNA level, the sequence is TGTGCCAGCAGCTTTCCCGGGACCCCAGATACGCAGTATTTT.